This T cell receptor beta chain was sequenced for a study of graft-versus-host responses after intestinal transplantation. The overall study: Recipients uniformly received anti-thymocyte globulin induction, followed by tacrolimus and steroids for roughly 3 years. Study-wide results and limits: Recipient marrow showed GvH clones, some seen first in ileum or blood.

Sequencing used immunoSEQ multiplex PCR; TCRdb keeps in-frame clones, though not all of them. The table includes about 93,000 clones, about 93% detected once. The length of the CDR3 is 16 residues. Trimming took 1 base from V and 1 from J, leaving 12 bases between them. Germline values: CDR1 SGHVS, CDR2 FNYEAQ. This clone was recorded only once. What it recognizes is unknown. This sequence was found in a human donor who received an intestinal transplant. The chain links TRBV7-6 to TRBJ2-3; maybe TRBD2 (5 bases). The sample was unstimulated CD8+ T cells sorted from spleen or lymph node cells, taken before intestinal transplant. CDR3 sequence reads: CASSLGPEAGTDTQYF. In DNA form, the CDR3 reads TGTGCCAGCAGCTTAGGGCCCGAAGCGGGCACAGATACGCAGTATTTT. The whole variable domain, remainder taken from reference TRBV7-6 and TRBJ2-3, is GAGVSQSPRYKVTKRGQDVALRCDPISGHVSLYWYRQALGQGPEFLTYFNYEAQQDKSGLPNDRFSAERPEGSISTLTIQRTEQRDSAMYRCASSLGPEAGTDTQYFGPGTRLTVL.